The 16 T cell receptor beta chains below all came from one sample that was sequenced in a study of blood T cells in healthy people across ages. Combining a sample-barcoded 5' primer with a J-beta primer mix, a second PCR ran for roughly 6 to 11 cycles. One entry per CDR3 protein, called by TCRdb with MiXCR from the 5' RACE reads. The table has more than 700,000 distinct CDR3 sequences, about 48% seen once. Sequenced input: blood. These receptors all come from a man at least 80 years old in good health.

As concerns this clonotype: One end of the junction fails to match germline, which may point to a read error. This rearrangement joins TRBV6-5 to TRBJ1-6, with D hard to call. Germline CDR1 is MNHEY and CDR2 is SVGAGI. This CDR3 region has 14 residues. For the CDR3, the DNA is TGTGCTAGCAGTTGGGAGGGTAGGAATTCACCCCTCCACTTT. Amino acids: CASSWEGRNSPLHF.

This chain uses TRBV12-3 or TRBV12-4 with TRBJ1-2; TRBD1 agrees at 12 bases. Trimming cost V 10 bases and J 6 bases; bases outside gene matches: 6. The CDR3 contains 13 residues. CDR3 loop: CATGGQGAHGYTF. In DNA, the CDR3 is TGTGCCACCGGGGGACAGGGGGCGCATGGCTACACCTTC.

This chain joins TRBV6-1 and TRBJ2-4; D remains ambiguous. This CDR3 comprises 14 residues. V lost 2 bases, J lost 2 bases, and 7 bases lay in between. Germline V CDR1 and CDR2: MNHNS, SASEGT. CDR3 sequence (DNA): TGTGCCAGCAGTGAAACAAGGTCCAAAAACATTCAGTACTTC. Translation gives CASSETRSKNIQYF.

On this clonotype itself: At one end the junction does not follow the germline gene, possibly because of a read error. The chain is built from TRBV20-1 and TRBJ2-5; D may be TRBD1 (5 bases). CDR1 and CDR2 (germline): DFQATT, SNEGSKA (reference sequence). CDR3 length: 11 amino acids. In DNA, the CDR3 is TGCAGTGCTAGGGACACCTACGAGCAGAACTTC. Protein: CSARDTYEQNF.

The chain combines TRBV29-1 with TRBJ1-4; 7 nucleotides align to TRBD1. This CDR3 is built from 11 residues. Germline V gives CDR1 SQVTM, CDR2 ANQGSEA. J lost 8 bases, V lost 7 bases, and 4 bases had no gene match. The CDR3 DNA follows: TGCAGCGGCGGACAGGTGGAAAAACTGTTTTTT. This sequence encodes CSGGQVEKLFF.

The chain joins TRBV18 to TRBJ2-4, with TRBD2 matching 14 bases. The J call may be mistaken, given a closer DNA end match to TRBJ2-5. Per germline, CDR1 KGHSH and CDR2 LQKENI. The CDR3 contains 17 residues. The CDR3 sequence: CASSSRLAGGPRETQYF. CDR3 sequence (DNA): TGTGCCAGCTCATCACGACTAGCGGGAGGGCCTAGGGAGACCCAGTACTTC.

This clonotype was detected ten times or more. V and J are TRBV28 and TRBJ2-7; the D gene is possibly TRBD1 (6 bases). The V and J ends lost 5 bases and 1 base respectively, with 18 bases between them. The germline gives CDR1 MDHEN, CDR2 SYDVKM. CDR3 length: 16 amino acids. In DNA form, the CDR3 reads TGTGCCAGCAGTCAAAGTACAGGGACCAAATCCTACGAGCAGTACTTC. Amino acids: CASSQSTGTKSYEQYF.

Of note for this clonotype: One junction end disagrees with the germline gene, perhaps due to a read error. The V call is TRBV6-1, the J call TRBJ1-5; 7 bases are a match to TRBD1. CDR3 length equals 13 residues. The germline V gene has CDR1 MNHNS and CDR2 SASEGT. The CDR3 region is CASIQGGNRPQHF. CDR3 bases: TGTGCCAGCATTCAGGGGGGTAATCGGCCCCAGCATTTT.

The sample holds many counts of this clonotype. This sequence joins TRBV18 and TRBJ2-7; D might be TRBD1 or TRBD2, each matching 5 bases. The germline V and J ends were trimmed by 0 bases and 2 bases, with 5 bases remaining between them. The germline V gene encodes CDR1 KGHSH and CDR2 LQKENI. The CDR3 is 13 residues long. The CDR3 bases are TGTGCCAGCTCACCACCGGGGGCCTACGAGCAGTACTTC. This encodes CASSPPGAYEQYF.

The rearrangement uses TRBV5-1 and TRBJ2-7, with D possibly matching TRBD1 (6 bases). This CDR3 region has 15 residues. Trimming stripped 7 bases from V and 5 bases from J, with 22 bases between. Germline V gene sequence: CDR1 SGHRS, CDR2 YFSETQ. The CDR3 loop reads CASSWLSGQYHEQYF. The CDR3 DNA follows: TGCGCCAGCTCCTGGTTGAGCGGACAGTACCACGAGCAGTACTTC. Using reference TRBV5-1 and TRBJ2-7 for the parts outside the CDR3, the full variable domain is KAGVTQTPRYLIKTRGQQVTLSCSPISGHRSVSWYQQTPGQGLQFLFEYFSETQRNKGNFPGRFSGRQFSNSRSEMNVSTLELGDSALYLCASSWLSGQYHEQYFGPGTRLTVT.

This clonotype was seen only a few times. The chain employs TRBV7-2 and TRBJ2-3, with D maybe TRBD2 (6 bases). This CDR3 has 15 amino acids. Germline loops: CDR1 SGHTA, CDR2 FQGNSA. The germline V and J ends were trimmed by 3 bases and 4 bases, with 14 bases remaining between them. CDR3 DNA sequence: TGTGCCAGCAGCTTCCCGCGGGGCCGGTCAGATACGCAGTATTTT. Translated, it gives CASSFPRGRSDTQYF.

V and J are TRBV12-3 or TRBV12-4 and TRBJ2-5; 9 bases agree with TRBD2. The CDR3 spans 17 residues. Unmatched junction bases numbered 14, after V lost 7 bases and J lost 2 bases. CDR3 DNA sequence: TGTGCCAGCACCCTCAGGGGTGCGGGAGGGGTTCAAGAGACCCAGTACTTC. Translated, it gives CASTLRGAGGVQETQYF.

The chain combines TRBV20-1 with TRBJ2-3; D is perhaps TRBD2 (6 bases). The CDR3 totals 14 residues. Germline lookup yields CDR1 DFQATT and CDR2 SNEGSKA (reference sequence). With 6 bases removed from V and 8 bases from J, the gap between germline ends came to 21 bases. The CDR3 DNA sequence: TGCAGTGCAGCATTAATAGCGGCCCAGCGTACGCAGTATTTT. As protein: CSAALIAAQRTQYF.

The gene calls are TRBV24-1 and TRBJ1-1; the D is unclear. The V end lost 3 bases, the J end lost 4 bases, and 11 bases lay between the germline ends. CDR1 is KGHDR and CDR2 is SFDVKD in the germline V gene. The CDR3 is made up of 14 amino acids. CDR3 nucleotide sequence: TGTGCCACCAGTGATCCCCGGGAGGGCACTGAAGCTTTCTTT. Its protein is CATSDPREGTEAFF.

This clonotype occurred many times. The chain links TRBV11-2 to TRBJ2-1, with D possibly matching TRBD2 (5 bases). V lost 6 bases, J lost 7 bases, and 22 bases lay in between. This CDR3 spans 16 amino acids. Germline lookup yields CDR1 SGHAT and CDR2 FQNNGV. Written as DNA, the CDR3 is TGTGCCAGCAGTGTCCGGGGTTCGCGAGTTGGGAATGAGCAGTTCTTC. Translating gives CASSVRGSRVGNEQFF.

This clonotype was seen only a few times. CDR3 amino acids: CASSLVTSGRSYNEQFF. In nucleotides, the CDR3 is TGCGCCAGCAGCTTGGTTACTAGCGGGCGCTCCTACAATGAGCAGTTCTTC. The rearrangement joins TRBV5-1 to TRBJ2-1; 9 bases match TRBD2. This CDR3 has 17 amino acids. Germline V gives CDR1 SGHRS, CDR2 YFSETQ. J lost 0 bases, V lost 0 bases, and 4 bases had no gene match. Drawing the rest from reference TRBV5-1 and TRBJ2-1, the complete variable domain is KAGVTQTPRYLIKTRGQQVTLSCSPISGHRSVSWYQQTPGQGLQFLFEYFSETQRNKGNFPGRFSGRQFSNSRSEMNVSTLELGDSALYLCASSLVTSGRSYNEQFFGPGTRLTVL.